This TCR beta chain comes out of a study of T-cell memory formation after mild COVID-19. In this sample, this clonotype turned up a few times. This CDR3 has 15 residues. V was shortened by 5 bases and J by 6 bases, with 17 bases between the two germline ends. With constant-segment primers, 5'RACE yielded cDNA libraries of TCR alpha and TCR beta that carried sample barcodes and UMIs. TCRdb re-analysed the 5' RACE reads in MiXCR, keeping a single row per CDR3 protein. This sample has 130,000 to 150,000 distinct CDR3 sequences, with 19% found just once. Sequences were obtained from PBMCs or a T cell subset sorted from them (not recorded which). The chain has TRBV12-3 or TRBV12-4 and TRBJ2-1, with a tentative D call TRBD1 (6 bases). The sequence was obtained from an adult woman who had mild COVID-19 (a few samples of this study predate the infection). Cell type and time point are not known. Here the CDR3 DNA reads TGTGCCAGCAGTGCTGGACAGTGGACGGGCAATGAGCAGTTCTTC. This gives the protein CASSAGQWTGNEQFF.